These 30 T cell receptor beta chains originate from one sample sequenced in a study of T cells in Graves' hyperthyroidism and ophthalmopathy. What was amplified from RNA transcripts were TCR beta CDR3 regions. HTBI primers were the set used in a first-round RT-PCR of the TCR CDR3. TCRdb reanalysed the multiplex PCR reads using MiXCR and keeps one entry per CDR3 protein. The table shows approximately 590,000 distinct CDR3 sequences, with roughly 14% occurring only once. The sequencing sample was made of blood. These receptors were obtained from a young woman with Graves' hyperthyroidism.

This clonotype was seen at least ten times. This chain uses TRBV7-6 with TRBJ2-7, with 11 bases lining up with TRBD1. The germline V gene encodes CDR1 SGHVS and CDR2 FNYEAQ. The V gene end was trimmed by 5 bases and the J gene end by 7 bases; junction bases not matched to a gene: 13. The CDR3 is 16 amino acids. The CDR3 protein is CASSPYSGTGGGEQYF. CDR3 coding DNA: TGTGCCAGCAGCCCATACTCCGGGACAGGGGGTGGGGAGCAGTACTTC.

This clonotype was seen ten or more times. This chain joins TRBV3-1 and TRBJ2-7, with 14 positions matching TRBD2. Per the germline V gene, CDR1 is LGHDT and CDR2 is YNNKEL (reference sequence). The ends lost 4 bases at V and 4 bases at J; junction bases unmatched: 12. CDR3 length equals 18 residues. The CDR3 spells CASSLRGTSGSAEYEQYF. The CDR3 DNA reads TGTGCCAGCAGCCTGCGGGGGACTAGCGGGAGCGCTGAGTACGAGCAGTACTTC.

This clonotype was counted many times. The rearrangement links TRBV30 to TRBJ2-1; D possibly corresponds to TRBD1 (6 bases). Germline V gene sequence: CDR1 GTSNPN, CDR2 SVGIG (reference sequence). The V end lost 1 base, the J end lost 14 bases, and 9 bases lay between the germline ends. The CDR3 has 10 residues. In DNA form, the CDR3 reads TGTGCCTGGAGTGATCACAGGGAGTTCTTC. It translates to CAWSDHREFF.

This clonotype was counted at least ten times. The chain carries TRBV12-3 or TRBV12-4 and TRBJ2-7; 9 positions match TRBD2. This CDR3 has 11 amino acids. Losses at the gene ends were 3 bases for V and 9 bases for J; bases not matched to a gene: 0. The CDR3 coding sequence is TGTGCCAGCAGTTTGGGACTAGCGCAGTACTTC. As protein: CASSLGLAQYF.

The V call is TRBV4-1, the J call TRBJ2-2, with 8 nucleotides matching TRBD2. This CDR3 is built from 12 residues. Germline V CDR1 and CDR2: MGHRA, YSYEKL. V shed 10 bases and J 4 bases; nucleotides not matched to a gene: 2. The CDR3 spells CAILAGTGELFF. The DNA of the CDR3 is TGCGCCATCCTAGCGGGCACCGGGGAGCTGTTTTTT.

This clonotype was seen only a few times. V is TRBV29-1 and J is TRBJ2-3, with no clear D. CDR3 size: 12 residues. Trimming left V 4 bases short and J 4 bases short, with 9 bases between. Germline lookup yields CDR1 SQVTM and CDR2 ANQGSEA. DNA for the CDR3: TGCAGCGTTGTTACGGGCCCAGATACGCAGTATTTT. Amino acids: CSVVTGPDTQYF.

This clonotype was detected ten times or more. This chain joins TRBV11-1 and TRBJ2-7, with D perhaps TRBD1 (6 bases). CDR1 SGHAT and CDR2 FQDESV come from the germline V gene (reference sequence). CDR3 length: 13 amino acids. Deletions cut 1 base from V and 5 bases from J, with 9 bases between. CDR3 sequence reads: CASSLVRGNEQYF. The CDR3 region has the DNA TGTGCCAGCAGCTTAGTAAGGGGGAACGAGCAGTACTTC.

This chain uses TRBV5-1 with TRBJ2-1, with TRBD2 identical over 10 bases. The V gene's germline CDR1 is SGHRS and CDR2 YFSETQ. V trimming: 4 bases; J trimming: 3 bases; junction bases outside the gene matches: 4. The CDR3 sequence is 15 residues long. The CDR3 here is CASSRSGGIYNEQFF. In DNA form, the CDR3 reads TGCGCCAGCAGCCGTAGCGGGGGGATCTACAATGAGCAGTTCTTC.

This clonotype was seen a handful of times. The chain links TRBV6-2 or TRBV6-3 to TRBJ2-1, with D perhaps matching TRBD1 or TRBD2 (7 bases each). Germline values: CDR1 MNHEY, CDR2 SVGEGT. V dropped 7 bases and J dropped 4 bases, with 17 bases sitting between them. The CDR3 totals 15 residues. This chain's CDR3 is CASKRAGQIYNEQFF. For the CDR3, the DNA is TGTGCCAGCAAGAGAGCGGGACAGATTTACAATGAGCAGTTCTTC.

Only a few counts were recorded for this clonotype. The chain carries TRBV29-1 and TRBJ2-1; TRBD2 agrees at 16 bases. The CDR3 consists of 17 residues. The V gene's germline CDR1 is SQVTM and CDR2 ANQGSEA. With 6 bases clipped from V and 3 bases from J, the junction kept 8 bases outside the gene matches. CDR3 sequence reads: CSVAGLAGGPGYNEQFF. CDR3 DNA sequence: TGCAGCGTCGCGGGACTAGCGGGAGGGCCGGGCTACAATGAGCAGTTCTTC.

The rearrangement joins TRBV20-1 to TRBJ2-1; weak D call: TRBD2 (5 bases). The CDR3 consists of 12 residues. Germline CDR1 DFQATT, CDR2 SNEGSKA (reference sequence). The V gene lost 5 bases and the J gene lost 4 bases, with 9 bases spanning the gap. This CDR3 reads CSAPGIYNEQFF. CDR3 coding DNA: TGCAGTGCTCCCGGGATTTACAATGAGCAGTTCTTC.

This clonotype was detected many times. This chain links TRBV3-1 with TRBJ2-2; no definite D call. CDR1 and CDR2 from the germline V gene are LGHDT and YNNKEL (reference sequence). Deletions cut 0 bases from V and 9 bases from J, with 14 bases between. The CDR3 covers 15 residues. As DNA, the CDR3 is TGTGCCAGCAGCCAAGATCTACATGTACCGCGGGAGCTGTTTTTT. This sequence encodes CASSQDLHVPRELFF.

The chain carries TRBV4-3 and TRBJ2-2, with no clear D. The V and J ends lost 0 bases and 2 bases respectively, with 16 bases between them. Germline values: CDR1 LGHNA, CDR2 YSLEER. This CDR3 is built from 18 residues. CDR3: CASSQDPPSSANTGELFF. The CDR3 coding sequence is TGCGCCAGCAGCCAAGATCCCCCCAGTTCGGCCAACACCGGGGAGCTGTTTTTT.

The chain combines TRBV20-1 with TRBJ2-7; 10 positions match TRBD2. This CDR3 spans 13 amino acids. The J segment lost 2 bases and the V segment lost 7 bases, leaving 5 bases of the junction unmatched. The V gene's germline CDR1 is DFQATT and CDR2 SNEGSKA (reference sequence). The DNA of the CDR3 is TGCAGTGTCGGGAGCGGGAGGGCCTACGAGCAGTACTTC. Its translation is CSVGSGRAYEQYF.

This clonotype was recorded at least ten times. In DNA, the CDR3 is TGTGCCAGCAGCTTTACATCGGCCTACGAGCAGTACTTC. Protein: CASSFTSAYEQYF. The chain joins TRBV7-2 to TRBJ2-7; D uncertain. Germline V lookup: CDR1 SGHTA, CDR2 FQGNSA. V lost 3 bases, J lost 2 bases, and 8 bases lay in between. CDR3 length: 13 amino acids. The full variable domain, its missing parts supplied by reference TRBV7-2 and TRBJ2-7, is GAGVSQSPSNKVTEKGKDVELRCDPISGHTALYWYRQSLGQGLEFLIYFQGNSAPDKSGLPSDRFSAERTGGSVSTLTIQRTQQEDSAVYLCASSFTSAYEQYFGPGTRLTVT.

This clonotype has a count of ten or more. The chain combines TRBV11-2 with TRBJ2-2; TRBD2 matches 11 bases. Germline loops: CDR1 SGHAT, CDR2 FQNNGV. V dropped 2 bases and J dropped 4; count of bases not matched to a gene: 12. The CDR3 is made up of 19 amino acids. As DNA, the CDR3 is TGTGCCAGCAGCTTACAGCCCCCGACTAGCGGGATGGGCACCGGGGAGCTGTTTTTT. The encoded protein is CASSLQPPTSGMGTGELFF. Variable domain in full (rest from reference TRBV11-2 and TRBJ2-2): EAGVAQSPRYKIIEKRQSVAFWCNPISGHATLYWYQQILGQGPKLLIQFQNNGVVDDSQLPKDRFSAERLKGVDSTLKIQPAKLEDSAVYLCASSLQPPTSGMGTGELFFGEGSRLTVL.

This clonotype was observed many times. The V and J genes are TRBV7-9 and TRBJ2-1; D gene ambiguous. CDR1 and CDR2 (germline): SEHNR, FQNEAQ (reference sequence). V was clipped by 3 bases and J by 4 bases, with 13 bases between them. The CDR3 contains 15 residues. Here the CDR3 reads CASSFTYPVYNEQFF. CDR3 sequence (DNA): TGTGCCAGCAGCTTCACATACCCAGTGTACAATGAGCAGTTCTTC.

This clonotype was seen at least ten times. This chain joins TRBV7-6 and TRBJ2-2; tentative D call: TRBD2 (6 bases). Trimming left V 3 bases short and J 4 bases short, with 12 bases between. Germline CDR1 and CDR2: SGHVS and FNYEAQ. The CDR3 loop spans 15 amino acids. The CDR3 nucleotides read TGTGCCAGCAGCTTGGGGACTCACGGCACCGGGGAGCTGTTTTTT. Its translation is CASSLGTHGTGELFF.

This clonotype was seen repeatedly, ten times or more. This chain joins TRBV5-1 and TRBJ2-7; perhaps TRBD2 as D (7 bases). This CDR3 region has 17 residues. Germline V gene data show CDR1 as SGHRS and CDR2 as YFSETQ. Trimming removed 4 bases from V and 2 bases from J, with 22 bases in between. CDR3 sequence reads: CASSRTHRGADPYEQYF. In nucleotides, the CDR3 is TGCGCCAGCAGCCGAACCCATCGGGGGGCGGACCCCTACGAGCAGTACTTC. The complete variable domain, with remaining parts taken from reference TRBV5-1 and TRBJ2-7, reads KAGVTQTPRYLIKTRGQQVTLSCSPISGHRSVSWYQQTPGQGLQFLFEYFSETQRNKGNFPGRFSGRQFSNSRSEMNVSTLELGDSALYLCASSRTHRGADPYEQYFGPGTRLTVT.

This clonotype has at least ten counts. The J gene is TRBJ2-7, the V gene TRBV11-2; 7 bases line up with TRBD2. V lost 8 bases and J lost 1; bases outside the gene matches: 11. The V gene's germline CDR1 is SGHAT and CDR2 FQNNGV. This CDR3 is built from 15 residues. CDR3 sequence: CASGRAWEGSYEQYF. For the CDR3, the DNA is TGTGCCAGCGGGAGGGCCTGGGAAGGGTCCTACGAGCAGTACTTC.

CDR3 residues: CASSPGTAVGFVQPQHF. DNA for the CDR3: TGTGCCAGCAGTCCCGGGACAGCGGTGGGGTTCGTTCAGCCCCAGCATTTT. The genes are TRBV28 and TRBJ1-5, with TRBD1 identical over 7 bases. The germline CDR1 and CDR2 sequences are MDHEN and SYDVKM. The CDR3 sequence is 17 residues long. J lost 6 bases, V lost 5 bases, and 16 bases had no gene match.

For this clonotype: A single base separates this from a much larger clone, so it may be a read error. The chain joins TRBV18 to TRBJ1-3; D not certain. Germline V gene lookup returns CDR1 KGHSH and CDR2 LQKENI. This CDR3 has 16 amino acids. CDR3 in DNA: TGTGCCAGCTCACCCAGATTGGGATCCGCTGGAAACACCACATATTTT. As protein: CASSPRLGSAGNTTYF. The full variable domain, rest sourced from reference TRBV18 and TRBJ1-3, is NAGVMQNPRHLVRRRGQEARLRCSPMKGHSHVYWYRQLPEEGLKFMVYLQKENIIDESGMPKERFSAEFPKEGPSILRIQQVVRGDSAAYFCASSPRLGSAGNTTYFGEGSWLTVV.

This clonotype has at least ten counts. The V call is TRBV27, the J call TRBJ1-2; 10 bases match TRBD1. CDR1 MNHEY and CDR2 SMNVEV come from the germline V gene (reference sequence). The CDR3 is made up of 16 amino acids. After removal of 6 bases from V and 5 bases from J, the junction contained 12 bases not matched to a gene. CDR3 nucleotides: TGTGCCAGCAGCCGCCGACAGGGGGCGTTGAGTTATGGCTACACCTTC. Translating it yields CASSRRQGALSYGYTF.

This clonotype was seen ten or more times. V is TRBV4-1 and J is TRBJ1-1; the D is unclear. Germline CDR1 reads MGHRA; CDR2 reads YSYEKL. CDR3 length: 13 residues. The germline V and J ends were trimmed by 0 bases and 1 base, with 3 bases remaining between them. CDR3 sequence (DNA): TGCGCCAGCAGCCAAGAACCGAACACTGAAGCTTTCTTT. Its translation is CASSQEPNTEAFF.

The chain recombines TRBV6-1 with TRBJ2-1, with a tentative D call TRBD2 (6 bases). This CDR3 is built from 15 residues. Per the germline V gene, CDR1 is MNHNS and CDR2 is SASEGT. Trimming took 5 bases from V and 2 from J, leaving 13 bases between them. CDR3 nucleotides: TGTGCCAGCAGTCCCTCGACTAGACCCTACAATGAGCAGTTCTTC. It translates to CASSPSTRPYNEQFF.

This clonotype was detected a few times. The genes are TRBV4-1 and TRBJ2-7; TRBD1 matches 7 bases. The trim removed 2 bases at V and 2 bases at J, leaving 6 bases unmatched. CDR3 length: 15 amino acids. Germline CDR1 and CDR2: MGHRA and YSYEKL. Here the CDR3 DNA reads TGCGCCAGCAGCCAAAGAGGCCAGGGGGCCTACGAGCAGTACTTC. This gives the protein CASSQRGQGAYEQYF.

This clonotype was observed at least ten times. The V gene is TRBV20-1, the J gene TRBJ2-1; 14 bases line up with TRBD2. V lost 2 bases to trimming and J lost 1 base; unmatched junction nucleotides: 19. The CDR3 covers 22 residues. Germline V CDR1 and CDR2: DFQATT, SNEGSKA (reference sequence). The CDR3 region has the DNA TGCAGTGCTAGATCTGTCCAAGGACCGGGACTAGCGGGAGTTTATTCCTACAATGAGCAGTTCTTC. Its translation: CSARSVQGPGLAGVYSYNEQFF.

This clonotype occurred a few times. The chain recombines TRBV24-1 with TRBJ2-1; tentatively, D is TRBD1 or TRBD2 (5 bases each). The length of the CDR3 is 12 residues. From germline, CDR1 is KGHDR and CDR2 SFDVKD. V lost 4 bases and J lost 9, with 9 bases in between. CDR3 sequence: CATSDPGAEQFF. In DNA form, the CDR3 reads TGTGCCACCAGTGACCCCGGGGCTGAGCAGTTCTTC.

The rearrangement joins TRBV4-3 to TRBJ2-3, with TRBD2 as a possible D gene (6 bases). CDR1 is LGHNA, CDR2 YSLEER, per germline. This CDR3 comprises 14 residues. Trimming took 2 bases from V and 2 from J, leaving 8 bases between them. CDR3 bases: TGCGCCAGCAGCCAACTAGCGAACACAGATACGCAGTATTTT. Its translation: CASSQLANTDTQYF.

In this sample, this clonotype turned up many times. The chain recombines TRBV6-2 or TRBV6-3 with TRBJ1-4; 7 bases agree with TRBD1. The germline V gene encodes CDR1 MNHEY and CDR2 SVGEGT. This CDR3 has 14 residues. V dropped 7 bases and J dropped 6; count of bases not matched to a gene: 8. The CDR3 reads CASTRTGRHEKLFF. Written as DNA, the CDR3 is TGTGCCAGCACCCGGACAGGCCGTCATGAAAAACTGTTTTTT.